This TCR beta chain came from a study of ipilimumab plus nivolumab after autologous stem cell transplantation (TCRdb year 2021). Regarding the complete study: The median number of doses that trial patients received was about five for ipilimumab and 8 or 9 for nivolumab. Both primary refractory and relapsed disease were represented in the DLBCL cohort, where 18-month progression-free survival was approximately 87% and 28%, respectively. Patients in the trial were undergoing autologous transplant and had high-risk diffuse large B cell lymphoma, mature T cell lymphoma, or multiple myeloma. The intent-to-treat population of the trial consisted of 30 to 35 patients.

About this clone: Its target antigen remains unknown. Nothing much larger sits one base from this clone, and base qualities are not available.

Receptors were amplified or captured by the immunoSEQ multiplex PCR assay. The source is immuneACCESS, and TCRdb retained only in-frame sequences with V and J called. Part of the clones is not carried over; for the studies checked, unresolved V genes explain less than half of this, and the remainder is unexplained. The sample table shows roughly 25,000 clones, and approximately 86% are seen once. Of the sample, less than 5.5% falls within the top ten clones. What the research found in general, with its limitations: The authors concluded that, as post-transplant consolidation, combined checkpoint inhibition appeared tolerable. The authors stated that profiles of the T cell receptor repertoire, regulatory T cell phenotype and gut microbiota provided a biologic rationale for studying this approach further.

Measured from the cysteine to the phenylalanine, the CDR3 is 17 residues long. Only the CDR3 part of the read is kept: 51 bases, read in frame from the first base. Checkpoint therapy was initiated 14 to 28 days after autologous transplant, and ipilimumab was administered at 1 mg/kg intravenously on day 1 of selected weeks. Nivolumab was administered at 3 mg/kg intravenously on day 1 of weeks 1, 4, 7, 10, and every two weeks through week 26. The study was a Phase Ib clinical trial testing combined checkpoint inhibition with ipilimumab and nivolumab as consolidation after autologous stem cell transplantation.

The source material was PBMCs, sampled in a trial of ipilimumab plus nivolumab as post-transplant consolidation. The receptor was isolated from a male donor with diffuse large B-cell lymphoma. The sequence links TRBV21-1 to TRBJ2-2. TRBV21-1 is tagged as a pseudogene. The CDR3 region has the sequence CASSVHTTGPPTGELFF. The DNA is as follows: TGTGCCAGCAGCGTTCATACCACGGGACCCCCCACCGGGGAGCTGTTTTTT.